This T cell receptor beta chain is from a study of blood T cell repertoires in COVID-19 (TCRdb year 2020). Notes on the research overall: Samples from collaborators originated in the United States, Italy and Spain and spanned both the acute and convalescent phases of COVID-19. The material from the prospective study consisted of cDNA or gDNA derived from T cells, B-cell-depleted T cells, or PBMCs. Deeply sampled blood TCRbeta repertoires from subjects exposed to, actively infected with, or recovered from COVID-19 were included in the dataset. The repertoires were released in a freely available public database intended as a resource for research on the immune response to SARS-CoV-2. The samples were drawn from the first 160 participants of the ongoing ImmuneRACE study and from 1,254 subjects provided by 6 global collaborators. The sample metadata nearly always contained a de-identified subject ID, COVID-19 status, age in years and sex. Where available, HLA class I and class II types were taken from metadata supplied by the sample provider and were not determined by assay-based typing.

The collaborating institutions used their own protocols to collect whole blood in K2EDTA tubes. Collaborator samples were shipped for TCRbeta analysis as frozen whole blood, isolated PBMCs, or DNA extracted from either sample type. Notes on this clone: The clone's antigen remains unknown. No base qualities exist here, and no much larger clone lies one base off it.

TCRbeta CDR3 regions were amplified from genomic DNA using the immunoSEQ Assay, a bias-controlled multiplex PCR. Per the authors' processing: Nucleated cell counts per sample were estimated from amplification of reference gene primers within the assay. Sequence reads were collapsed and filtered to measure the absolute abundance of every unique TCRbeta CDR3 rearrangement. Productive Simpson clonality was computed per sample as the square root of Simpson's diversity index over productive rearrangements. Here the immuneACCESS table is served through TCRdb, limited to in-frame sequences with V and J called. Missing clones are a known gap in these copies; in checked studies unresolved V genes cover under half, and the rest lacks a known reason. The D gene and trimming were derived from the DNA, and the V and J assignments and clone size from that table. The sample data list around 120,000 clones, and approximately 90% of these were observed just once. The ten largest account for roughly 32% of the sample.

The full study reports these points: Clinical and demographic metadata were provided uncurated, with the amount varying by source and participant.

The sequence derives from a woman of 80 years or more with acute or convalescent COVID-19. Sequencing was performed on peripheral blood.

The CDR3 loop reads CASSAQGSPLHF. Read as DNA, the sequence is TGCGCCAGCAGTGCACAGGGTTCACCCCTCCACTTT. This chain is built from TRBV10-2 and TRBJ1-6, with a weak D call of TRBD1 (6 bases match). The trim is 4 bases for V and 9 bases for J, with a gap of 7 bases between the germline ends. Looking up the germline V gene yields CDR1 WSHSY and CDR2 SAAADI. Including the terminal cysteine and phenylalanine, the CDR3 comprises 12 residues. The read is trimmed to its CDR3 DNA, 36 bases read in frame from base 1.